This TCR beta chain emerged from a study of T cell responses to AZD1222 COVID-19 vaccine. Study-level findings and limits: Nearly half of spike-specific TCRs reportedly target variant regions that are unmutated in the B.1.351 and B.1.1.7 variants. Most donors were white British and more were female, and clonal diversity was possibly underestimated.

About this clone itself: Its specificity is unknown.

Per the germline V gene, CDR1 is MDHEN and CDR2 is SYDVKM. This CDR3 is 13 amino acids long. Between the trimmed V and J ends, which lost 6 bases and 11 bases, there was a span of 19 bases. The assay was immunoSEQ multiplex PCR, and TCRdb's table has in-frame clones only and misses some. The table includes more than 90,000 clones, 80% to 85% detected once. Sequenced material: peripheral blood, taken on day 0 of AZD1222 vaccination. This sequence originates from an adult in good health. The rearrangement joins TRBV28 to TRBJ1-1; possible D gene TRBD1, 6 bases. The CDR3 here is CASSPPLKGEAFF. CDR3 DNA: TGTGCCAGCAGCCCCCCGTTGAAGGGGGAGGCTTTCTTT.